This T cell receptor beta chain was captured in a study of control samples from healthy donors and cancer patients. Produced via immunoSEQ multiplex PCR; TCRdb's table is partial and in-frame only. In the table there are about 190,000 clones, roughly nine tenths of which are singletons. The junction had 4 bases not matched to a gene; V was cut back by 2 bases and J by 2 bases. The CDR3 is made up of 15 amino acids. Germline V gene lookup returns CDR1 SGHDN and CDR2 FVKESK. This clone was seen many times. The sample carries other DNA sequences with the same CDR3. The sequenced sample was blood. The source is a man aged 30 to 45 in good health. This sequence joins TRBV14 and TRBJ1-2; TRBD1 agrees at 8 bases. CDR3 sequence reads: CASSQQRTGNYGYTF. As DNA, the CDR3 is TGTGCCAGCAGCCAACAAAGGACAGGGAACTATGGCTACACCTTC.